These 27 T cell receptor beta chains share one sample of origin, sequenced in a study of lymphopenia after photon versus proton radiotherapy. Profiling relied on immunoSEQ multiplex PCR, and the TCRdb table lists in-frame clones only, not all of them. The table lists tens of thousands of clones, approximately 90% of them singletons. Sample: peripheral blood, taken from a patient treated with proton-based radiotherapy. The receptors shown here come from an elderly man with esophageal cancer.

The CDR3 nucleotides read TGTGCCAGCAGCTTAGGCAGGAGCTACAATGAGCAGTTCTTC. Protein: CASSLGRSYNEQFF. The rearrangement links TRBV7-2 to TRBJ2-1, with D hard to call. The germline CDR1 and CDR2 sequences are SGHTA and FQGNSA. Trimming took off 1 base at V and 3 bases at J, with 7 bases between the two ends. The CDR3 contains 14 residues.

This clone has only one observation. CDR3 in DNA: TGTGCCAGCAGCTTGGACGAAAACTACGAGCAGTACTTC. Translating it yields CASSLDENYEQYF. This sequence joins TRBV7-3 and TRBJ2-7; D remains unclear. Germline CDR1 reads SGHTA; CDR2 reads FQGTGA. The CDR3 is 13 amino acids. Between the trimmed V and J ends, which lost 3 bases and 3 bases, there was a span of 9 bases.

The chain has TRBV7-2 and TRBJ1-5; D perhaps matches TRBD1 (5 bases). Per the germline V gene, CDR1 is SGHTA and CDR2 is FQGNSA. This CDR3 contains 12 residues. V lost 5 bases and J lost 5, with 7 bases in between. The CDR3 protein is CASSLRDQPQHF. The CDR3 DNA follows: TGTGCCAGCAGCCTCAGGGATCAGCCCCAGCATTTT.

This clone has only one observation. The rearrangement uses TRBV5-4 and TRBJ2-1, with D maybe TRBD2 (6 bases). Looked up from germline, CDR1 is SGHNT and CDR2 is YYREEE (reference sequence). Trimming stripped 4 bases from V and 6 bases from J, with 17 bases between. The CDR3 consists of 15 residues. CDR3 region: CASSQGLGRSNEQFF. CDR3 nucleotide sequence: TGTGCCAGCAGCCAGGGACTGGGCCGTAGCAATGAGCAGTTCTTC.

The chain has TRBV2 and TRBJ2-1, with 11 bases matching TRBD2. Per the germline V gene, CDR1 is SNHLY and CDR2 is FYNNEI. The CDR3 extends over 12 amino acids. V was pared by 5 bases and J by 16 bases, with 7 bases of the junction left unmatched. The CDR3 loop reads CASSFIAGGKFF. In nucleotides, the CDR3 is TGTGCCAGCAGTTTCATAGCGGGGGGGAAATTCTTC. Drawing the rest from reference TRBV2 and TRBJ2-1, the complete variable domain is EPEVTQTPSHQVTQMGQEVILRCVPISNHLYFYWYRQILGQKVEFLVSFYNNEISEKSEIFDDQFSVERPDGSNFTLKIRSTKLEDSAMYFCASSFIAGGKFFGPGTRLTVL.

The chain uses TRBV19 and TRBJ1-5; perhaps TRBD1 as D (5 bases). Germline values: CDR1 LNHDA, CDR2 SQIVND (reference sequence). The CDR3 spans 14 residues. Trimming stripped 7 bases from V and 2 bases from J, with 12 bases between. CDR3 amino acids: CASIPVGGNQPQHF. CDR3 DNA: TGTGCCAGTATCCCGGTGGGGGGCAATCAGCCCCAGCATTTT.

The J gene is TRBJ2-3, the V gene TRBV19; perhaps TRBD2 as D (6 bases). Germline V gives CDR1 LNHDA, CDR2 SQIVND (reference sequence). The germline V and J ends were trimmed by 4 bases and 2 bases, with 13 bases remaining between them. The CDR3 is 15 amino acids. The CDR3, as DNA: TGTGCCAGTAGTACCACTGCGGGGTTCACAGATACGCAGTATTTT. As protein: CASSTTAGFTDTQYF.

The chain couples TRBV4-3 to TRBJ1-2; unclear D gene. The CDR3 runs to 15 residues. The V end lost 1 base, the J end lost 8 bases, and 17 bases lay between the germline ends. Per the germline V gene, CDR1 is LGHNA and CDR2 is YSLEER. The CDR3 region is CASSQVSGSGAGYTF. The CDR3 nucleotides read TGCGCCAGCAGCCAAGTGTCGGGCAGTGGAGCAGGCTACACCTTC.

This clone was recorded a few times. The chain uses TRBV29-1 and TRBJ1-2, with 9 positions matching TRBD1. Germline V CDR1 and CDR2: SQVTM, ANQGSEA. CDR3 size: 15 residues. V lost 0 bases, J lost 4 bases, and 6 bases stayed unmatched. This CDR3 is CSVEDLTGGVYGYTF. The DNA for the CDR3 is TGCAGCGTTGAAGATCTAACAGGGGGCGTCTATGGCTACACCTTC.

The V gene is TRBV19, the J gene TRBJ1-1; TRBD1 is a possible D gene (5 bases). V lost 7 bases and J 4 bases, leaving 13 bases between the germline ends. In germline, CDR1 is LNHDA, CDR2 SQIVND (reference sequence). The CDR3 is 13 amino acids. CDR3 nucleotide sequence: TGTGCCAGTACTCTAGGAAGGGGCACTGAAGCTTTCTTT. Protein sequence: CASTLGRGTEAFF.

The chain uses TRBV7-9 and TRBJ1-4; TRBD1 aligns across 10 bases. CDR3 length equals 16 residues. V was clipped by 4 bases and J by 8 bases; unmatched bases: 10. Per germline, CDR1 SEHNR and CDR2 FQNEAQ (reference sequence). This chain's CDR3 is CASSSIRDRGREKLFF. CDR3 nucleotide sequence: TGTGCCAGCAGCTCAATCCGGGACAGGGGAAGGGAAAAACTGTTTTTT.

This CDR3 reads CASSFRGRGTYGYTF. CDR3 nucleotides: TGTGCCAGCAGTTTTCGGGGCAGGGGGACCTATGGCTACACCTTC. The chain couples TRBV27 to TRBJ1-2; 7 nucleotides align to TRBD1. The germline V gene has CDR1 MNHEY and CDR2 SMNVEV (reference sequence). The trim removed 3 bases at V and 4 bases at J, leaving 8 bases unmatched. The CDR3 loop spans 15 amino acids.

The CDR3 DNA reads as TGTGCCAGCAGCTTAGTGGGGACAGGGGGCGGAAAACTGTTTTTT. It codes for CASSLVGTGGGKLFF. The chain links TRBV11-1 to TRBJ1-4; 12 bases map to TRBD1. Germline V gene data show CDR1 as SGHAT and CDR2 as FQDESV (reference sequence). V lost 1 base, J lost 10 bases, and 4 bases stayed unmatched. CDR3 length: 15 residues.

V gene TRBV30 combines with J gene TRBJ2-4; no clear D. CDR1 is GTSNPN, CDR2 SVGIG, per germline (reference sequence). The CDR3 has 14 residues. V lost 2 bases and J lost 0, with 8 bases in between. CDR3 amino acids: CAWSKGLAKNIQYF. The DNA for the CDR3 is TGTGCCTGGAGTAAAGGGCTAGCCAAAAACATTCAGTACTTC.

This chain uses TRBV4-1 with TRBJ1-6; TRBD1 might be the D (6 bases). CDR3 size: 15 residues. With 2 bases removed from V and 5 bases from J, the gap between germline ends came to 10 bases. Per the germline V gene, CDR1 is MGHRA and CDR2 is YSYEKL. In nucleotides, the CDR3 is TGCGCCAGCAGCCAATCCGGGACAAATAATTCACCCCTCCACTTT. Protein product: CASSQSGTNNSPLHF.

This sequence joins TRBV21-1 and TRBJ2-7; the table's D call TRBD1 went unverified against the DNA. TRBV21-1 is reported as a pseudogene. This CDR3 has 14 amino acids. The CDR3 region is CASSKKAGVYEQYF. The CDR3 nucleotides are TGTGCCAGCAGCAAAAAGGCAGGTGTCTACGAGCAGTACTTC.

This clone was seen once. The chain links TRBV5-6 to TRBJ2-3; 8 bases are shared with TRBD2. The J segment lost 4 bases and the V segment lost 4 bases, leaving 5 bases of the junction unmatched. CDR1 SGHDT and CDR2 YYEEEE come from the germline V gene. The length of the CDR3 is 14 residues. CDR3 DNA: TGTGCCAGCAGCCCGGGACTAGTGTCAGATACGCAGTATTTT. Protein: CASSPGLVSDTQYF.

The chain uses TRBV27 and TRBJ1-2; D is possibly TRBD1 (5 bases). V lost 3 bases and J 8 bases, leaving 13 bases between the germline ends. Germline V gene data show CDR1 as MNHEY and CDR2 as SMNVEV (reference sequence). The CDR3 has 13 amino acids. The CDR3 coding sequence is TGTGCCAGCAGTTTGGTGGGGGGAACCGGCTACACCTTC. Encoded protein: CASSLVGGTGYTF.

The chain has TRBV27 and TRBJ2-7; 10 bases fit TRBD2. The CDR3 loop spans 13 amino acids. CDR1 is MNHEY, CDR2 SMNVEV, per germline (reference sequence). V was clipped by 8 bases and J by 4 bases; unmatched bases: 5. The CDR3 spells CASASGGAYEQYF. CDR3 DNA sequence: TGTGCCAGCGCGAGCGGGGGGGCTTACGAGCAGTACTTC.

V gene TRBV12-5 combines with J gene TRBJ2-7; weak D call: TRBD1 (6 bases). Deletions cut 2 bases from V and 4 bases from J, with 21 bases between. Germline V lookup: CDR1 LGHNT, CDR2 FRNRAP. This CDR3 is built from 17 residues. The CDR3 is CASGLPTGQPGKYEQYF. CDR3 DNA sequence: TGTGCTAGTGGTTTGCCAACCGGACAGCCTGGAAAGTACGAGCAGTACTTC.

On this clone: One end of the junction fails to match germline, which may point to a read error. V is TRBV7-7 and J is TRBJ2-3; 11 bases line up with TRBD1. Looked up from germline, CDR1 is SSHAT and CDR2 is FNYEAQ (reference sequence). CDR3 size: 15 residues. The CDR3 nucleotides are TGTGCTAGCAGCTTAGGCGGGACAGGGGGAGATACGCAGTATTTT. The encoded protein is CASSLGGTGGDTQYF.

The chain is built from TRBV10-3 and TRBJ1-4; TRBD1 matches 8 bases. The germline V gene encodes CDR1 ENHRY and CDR2 SYGVKD. With 3 bases clipped from V and 7 bases from J, the junction kept 4 bases outside the gene matches. The CDR3 contains 14 residues. The CDR3 protein is CAISDRGRGEKLFF. In DNA, the CDR3 is TGTGCCATCAGTGACAGGGGGCGAGGTGAAAAACTGTTTTTT.

V gene TRBV4-3 combines with J gene TRBJ1-2, with no clear D. The CDR3 covers 14 residues. The germline CDR1 and CDR2 sequences are LGHNA and YSLEER. V lost 1 base and J lost 8, with 14 bases in between. The CDR3 DNA is TGCGCCAGCAGCCAAGCAGTAACTAGGGAAGGCTACACCTTC. This gives the protein CASSQAVTREGYTF.

The chain has TRBV5-1 and TRBJ1-2, with D perhaps TRBD1 (5 bases). The V gene's germline CDR1 is SGHRS and CDR2 YFSETQ. This CDR3 has 15 residues. V dropped 0 bases and J dropped 6 bases, with 15 bases sitting between them. Here the CDR3 reads CASSLEGRPMDGYTF. DNA of the CDR3: TGCGCCAGCAGCTTGGAGGGACGACCGATGGATGGCTACACCTTC.

The chain links TRBV5-8 to TRBJ2-2; 11 nucleotides line up with TRBD2. The CDR3 loop spans 19 amino acids. Germline V gene lookup returns CDR1 SGHTS and CDR2 YDEGEE. The V segment lost 4 bases and the J segment 4 bases; nucleotides outside the gene matches: 15. This chain's CDR3 is CASSPGQGRTSGGTGELFF. The CDR3 coding sequence is TGTGCCAGCAGCCCTGGACAGGGACGAACTAGCGGGGGCACCGGGGAGCTGTTTTTT.

The V and J genes are TRBV10-3 and TRBJ1-2; 8 bases fit TRBD1. Unmatched junction bases numbered 15, after V lost 2 bases and J lost 7 bases. Germline V gene data show CDR1 as ENHRY and CDR2 as SYGVKD. The CDR3 consists of 17 residues. The CDR3, as DNA: TGTGCCATCAGTGAGCAATTATGGACAGGGAATGTTGGTGGCTACACCTTC. Its protein product is CAISEQLWTGNVGGYTF.

The chain has TRBV30 and TRBJ1-4; a weak D match, TRBD1 (6 bases). The length of the CDR3 is 15 residues. Germline CDR1 reads GTSNPN; CDR2 reads SVGIG (reference sequence). The V gene lost 3 bases and the J gene lost 4 bases, with 15 bases spanning the gap. DNA for the CDR3: TGTGCCTGGAGGGGGGGGCGCAGGAGTAATGAAAAACTGTTTTTT. Protein: CAWRGGRRSNEKLFF.